This T cell receptor (beta chain) was found in a study of beta chain features in type 1 diabetes. The CDR3 runs to 16 residues. Between the trimmed V and J ends, which lost 3 bases and 0 bases, there was a span of 13 bases. Germline CDR1 SGHNT, CDR2 YYREEE (reference sequence). Since all of the isolated RNA was reverse transcribed, expressed TCRB transcripts were what got sequenced. TCRdb's table, derived via immunoSEQ multiplex PCR, lists solely in-frame clones and lacks some. The sample records about 900,000 clones, 15% to 20% being singletons. Of note for this clone: Its cognate antigen is unknown.

General observations from the study: A greater similarity of naive, central memory and Treg TCRB repertoires was seen among patients than among healthy donors. There was a moderate but significant shortening of TCRB CDR3s in all four CD4+ subsets of Type 1 diabetes patients.

The specimen was naive CD4+ T cells from blood. The sequence was obtained from a young woman in good health. The chain is built from TRBV5-4 and TRBJ2-1; unclear D gene. This CDR3 is CASSWAAASSYNEQFF. In nucleotides, the CDR3 is TGTGCCAGCAGCTGGGCGGCGGCCTCCTCCTACAATGAGCAGTTCTTC.